This record concerns one T cell receptor beta chain sequence. Its antigen is unknown. The data are from a study of T cell responses to AZD1222 COVID-19 vaccine. V was pared by 5 bases and J by 3 bases, with 13 bases between. Germline lookup yields CDR1 GTSNPN and CDR2 SVGIG (reference sequence). The CDR3 runs 13 residues. Findings of the study overall: Vaccine-associated CD4 TCRs spanned spike, dominant at 160-218 and 743-854.

Method: immunoSEQ multiplex PCR; TCRdb's copy keeps in-frame clones and lacks some. The sample yields 130,000 to 150,000 clones, 85% to 95% seen once. The chain links TRBV30 to TRBJ1-2, with D maybe TRBD1 (6 bases). The receptor comes from an adult in good health. Material: peripheral blood, obtained on day 0 of MenACWY control vaccination. The CDR3 region has the DNA TGTGCCTGGGGGGGGCAGACATACTATGGCTACACCTTC. This codes for CAWGGQTYYGYTF.